Shown below are 10 T cell receptor beta chains from a single sample sequenced in a study of blood T cell repertoires in COVID-19. TCRdb's copy holds only in-frame clones and misses some; the assay was immunoSEQ multiplex PCR. Of about 140,000 clones listed, around 80% are singletons. The sample comprised peripheral blood. Every receptor here comes from a man older than 75 with acute or convalescent COVID-19.

This clone is a singleton in its sample. The V call is TRBV5-6, the J call TRBJ2-7, with D possibly being TRBD1 (5 bases). The CDR3 totals 15 residues. Trimming shortened V by 0 bases and J by 1 base, and 11 bases separated the two germline ends. Germline V lookup: CDR1 SGHDT, CDR2 YYEEEE. This CDR3 is CASSLGWGQSYEQYF. CDR3 sequence (DNA): TGTGCCAGCAGCTTGGGTTGGGGCCAATCCTACGAGCAGTACTTC.

This clone was counted only a few times. The chain is built from TRBV7-9 and TRBJ2-1, with D possibly matching TRBD1 (7 bases). The CDR3 has 15 amino acids. CDR1 is SEHNR and CDR2 is FQNEAQ in the germline V gene (reference sequence). The ends were cut back, 1 base at V and 8 bases at J, with 15 bases in the middle. For the CDR3, the DNA is TGTGCCAGCAGCTTAGGAGGAGGGGGCTGGGATGAGCAGTTCTTC. Translating gives CASSLGGGGWDEQFF. Drawing the rest from reference TRBV7-9 and TRBJ2-1, the complete variable domain is DTGVSQNPRHKITKRGQNVTFRCDPISEHNRLYWYRQTLGQGPEFLTYFQNEAQLEKSRLLSDRFSAERPKGSFSTLEIQRTEQGDSAMYLCASSLGGGGWDEQFFGPGTRLTVL.

The chain uses TRBV28 and TRBJ2-3; no definite D call. This CDR3 spans 14 amino acids. Germline values: CDR1 MDHEN, CDR2 SYDVKM. V gave up 2 bases and J gave up 7 bases, with 13 bases separating them. This chain's CDR3 is CASSLDGRLNTQYF. CDR3 in DNA: TGTGCCAGCAGTTTAGATGGGCGCCTGAATACGCAGTATTTT.

The rearrangement joins TRBV9 to TRBJ2-5; 9 bases are shared with TRBD2. Trimming cost V 0 bases and J 4 bases; bases outside gene matches: 4. This CDR3 is 15 amino acids long. Germline values: CDR1 SGDLS, CDR2 YYNGEE. In nucleotides, the CDR3 is TGTGCCAGCAGCGTAGTTGGCGGGGGGGCAGAGACCCAGTACTTC. Translated, it gives CASSVVGGGAETQYF.

This clone was seen once. This rearrangement joins TRBV28 to TRBJ1-1, with 9 nucleotides matching TRBD1. Trimming cost V 11 bases and J 4 bases; bases outside gene matches: 11. Germline assignment: CDR1 MDHEN and CDR2 SYDVKM. This CDR3 is 14 amino acids long. Written as DNA, the CDR3 is TGTGCCGTACCCGGGACAGGGTACCGCACTGAAGCTTTCTTT. It translates to CAVPGTGYRTEAFF.

This clone came up a few times. The chain carries TRBV28 and TRBJ1-1; no firm D call. The CDR3 is 12 amino acids. V dropped 8 bases and J dropped 1 base, with 8 bases sitting between them. CDR1 and CDR2 from the germline V gene are MDHEN and SYDVKM. This CDR3 reads CASGSRNTEAFF. The CDR3 region has the DNA TGTGCCAGCGGCTCCAGGAACACTGAAGCTTTCTTT.

J is TRBJ1-2 and V is TRBV28, with 11 positions matching TRBD1. This CDR3 region has 17 residues. Trimming took 7 bases from V and 4 from J; bases not matched to a gene: 14. Germline lookup yields CDR1 MDHEN and CDR2 SYDVKM. Here the CDR3 reads CASTKGGQGGIIYGYTF. The CDR3 nucleotides are TGTGCCAGCACAAAAGGGGGACAGGGGGGGATCATCTATGGCTACACCTTC.

Only one count was recorded for this clone. This rearrangement joins TRBV4-2 to TRBJ2-7, with D perhaps TRBD1 (5 bases). This CDR3 has 12 amino acids. Germline V gene sequence: CDR1 LGHNA, CDR2 YNFKEQ. The V end was cut by 0 bases, the J end by 9 bases, with 9 bases between. The CDR3 sequence is CASSQDRARQYF. CDR3 bases: TGTGCCAGCAGCCAAGACAGGGCGAGGCAGTACTTC.

Worth noting for this clone: Relative to the germline gene, one junction end is altered; a read error may explain this. V and J are TRBV5-6 and TRBJ1-1, with D tentatively TRBD1 (6 bases). This CDR3 has 13 amino acids. Germline CDR1 SGHDT, CDR2 YYEEEE. CDR3 residues: CASSSYRDTEAFF. The DNA for the CDR3 is TGTGCCAGCAGCTCCTACCGGGACACAGAAGCTTTCTTT.

The genes are TRBV7-3 and TRBJ1-3; D perhaps matches TRBD1 (5 bases). The CDR3 extends over 15 amino acids. Trimming cost V 4 bases and J 4 bases, with 14 bases left between them. CDR1 and CDR2 (germline): SGHTA, FQGTGA. For the CDR3, the DNA is TGTGCCAGCAGCTCATCGGGGGTTGGAGGAAACACCATATATTTT. Its protein product is CASSSSGVGGNTIYF.